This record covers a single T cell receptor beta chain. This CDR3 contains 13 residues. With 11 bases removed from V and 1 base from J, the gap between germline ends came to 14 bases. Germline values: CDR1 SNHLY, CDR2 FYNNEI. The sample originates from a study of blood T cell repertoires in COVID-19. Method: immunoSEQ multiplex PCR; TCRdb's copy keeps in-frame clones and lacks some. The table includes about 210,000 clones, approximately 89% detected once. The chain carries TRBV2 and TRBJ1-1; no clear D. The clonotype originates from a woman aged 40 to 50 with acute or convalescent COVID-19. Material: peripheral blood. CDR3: CARSDGRNTEAFF. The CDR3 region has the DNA TGTGCCCGTTCGGACGGGAGGAACACTGAAGCTTTCTTT.